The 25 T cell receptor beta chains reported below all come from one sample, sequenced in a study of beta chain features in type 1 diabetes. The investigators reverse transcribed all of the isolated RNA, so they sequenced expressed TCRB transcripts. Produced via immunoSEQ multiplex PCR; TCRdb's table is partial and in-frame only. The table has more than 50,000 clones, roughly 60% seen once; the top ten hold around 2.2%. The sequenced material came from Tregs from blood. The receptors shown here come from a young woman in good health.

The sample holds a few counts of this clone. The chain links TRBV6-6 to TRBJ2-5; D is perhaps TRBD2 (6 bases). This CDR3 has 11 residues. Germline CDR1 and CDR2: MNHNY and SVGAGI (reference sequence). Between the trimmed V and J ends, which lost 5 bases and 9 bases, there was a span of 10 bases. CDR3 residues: CASSGSSAQYF. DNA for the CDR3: TGTGCCAGCAGTGGCTCTAGCGCCCAGTACTTC.

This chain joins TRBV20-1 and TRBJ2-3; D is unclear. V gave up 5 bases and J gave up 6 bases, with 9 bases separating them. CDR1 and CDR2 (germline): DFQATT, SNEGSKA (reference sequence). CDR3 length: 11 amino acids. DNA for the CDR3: TGCAGTGCTCCGGTTCGTGATACGCAGTATTTT. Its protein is CSAPVRDTQYF.

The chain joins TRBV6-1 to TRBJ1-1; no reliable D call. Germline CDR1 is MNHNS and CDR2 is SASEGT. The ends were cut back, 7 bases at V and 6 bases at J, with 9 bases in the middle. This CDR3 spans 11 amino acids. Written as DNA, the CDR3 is TGTGCCAGCACGGGGTTTGCTGAAGCTTTCTTT. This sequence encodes CASTGFAEAFF.

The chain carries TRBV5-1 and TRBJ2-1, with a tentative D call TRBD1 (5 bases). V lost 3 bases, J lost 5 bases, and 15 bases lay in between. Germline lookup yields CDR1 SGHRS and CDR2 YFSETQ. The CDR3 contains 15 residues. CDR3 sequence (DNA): TGCGCCAGCAGCTGGGTGGTGGGGCCCAACAATGAGCAGTTCTTC. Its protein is CASSWVVGPNNEQFF.

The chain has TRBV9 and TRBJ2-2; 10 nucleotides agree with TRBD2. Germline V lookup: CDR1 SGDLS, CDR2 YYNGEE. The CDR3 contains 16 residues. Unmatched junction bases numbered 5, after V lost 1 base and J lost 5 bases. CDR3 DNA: TGTGCCAGCAGCGTATCTAGCGGGAGTACAACCGGGGAGCTGTTTTTT. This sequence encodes CASSVSSGSTTGELFF.

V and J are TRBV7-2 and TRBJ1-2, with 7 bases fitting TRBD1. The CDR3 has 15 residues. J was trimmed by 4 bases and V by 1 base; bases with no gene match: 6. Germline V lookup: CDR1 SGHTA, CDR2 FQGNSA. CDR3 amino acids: CASSLVDRAGYGYTF. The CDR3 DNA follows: TGTGCCAGCAGCTTAGTCGACAGGGCGGGCTATGGCTACACCTTC.

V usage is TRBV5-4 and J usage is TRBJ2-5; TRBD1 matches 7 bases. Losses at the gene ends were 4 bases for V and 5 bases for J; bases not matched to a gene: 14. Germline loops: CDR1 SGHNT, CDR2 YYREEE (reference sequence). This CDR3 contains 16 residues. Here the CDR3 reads CASSGRTGPGAETQYF. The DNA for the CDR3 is TGTGCCAGCAGCGGGCGGACAGGTCCAGGGGCGGAGACCCAGTACTTC. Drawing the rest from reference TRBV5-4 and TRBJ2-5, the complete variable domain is ETGVTQSPTHLIKTRGQQVTLRCSSQSGHNTVSWYQQALGQGPQFIFQYYREEENGRGNFPPRFSGLQFPNYSSELNVNALELDDSALYLCASSGRTGPGAETQYFGPGTRLLVL.

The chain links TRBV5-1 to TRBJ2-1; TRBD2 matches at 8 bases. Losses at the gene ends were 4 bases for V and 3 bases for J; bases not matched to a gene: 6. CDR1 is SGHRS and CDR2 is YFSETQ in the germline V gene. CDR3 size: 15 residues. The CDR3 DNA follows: TGCGCCAGCAGCCGAGACGGGACTAGCTACAATGAGCAGTTCTTC. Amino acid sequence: CASSRDGTSYNEQFF.

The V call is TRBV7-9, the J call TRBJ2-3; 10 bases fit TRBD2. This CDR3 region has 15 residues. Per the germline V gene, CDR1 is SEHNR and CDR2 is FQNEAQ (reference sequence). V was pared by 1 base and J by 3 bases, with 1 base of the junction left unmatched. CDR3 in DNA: TGTGCCAGCAGCTTAGTAGCGGGGGGAACAGATACGCAGTATTTT. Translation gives CASSLVAGGTDTQYF.

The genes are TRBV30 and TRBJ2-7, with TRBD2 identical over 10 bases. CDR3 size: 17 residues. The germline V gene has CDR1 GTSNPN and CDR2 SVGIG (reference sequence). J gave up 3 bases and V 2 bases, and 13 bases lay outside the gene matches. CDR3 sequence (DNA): TGTGCCTGGAGTCATAAGAGGGGGTTAGCGGGAGGCTACGAGCAGTACTTC. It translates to CAWSHKRGLAGGYEQYF.

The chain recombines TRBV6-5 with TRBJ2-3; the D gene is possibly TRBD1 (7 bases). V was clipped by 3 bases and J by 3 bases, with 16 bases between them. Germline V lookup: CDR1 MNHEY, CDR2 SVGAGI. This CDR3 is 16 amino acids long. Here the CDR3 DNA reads TGTGCCAGCAGTTATACCGGAGGGACAGATACAGATACGCAGTATTTT. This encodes CASSYTGGTDTDTQYF.

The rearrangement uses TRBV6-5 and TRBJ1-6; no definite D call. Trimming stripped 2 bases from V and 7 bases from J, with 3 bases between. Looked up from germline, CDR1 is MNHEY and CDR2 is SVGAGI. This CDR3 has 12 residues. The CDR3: CASSYANSPLHF. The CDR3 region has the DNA TGTGCCAGCAGTTACGCGAATTCACCCCTCCACTTT.

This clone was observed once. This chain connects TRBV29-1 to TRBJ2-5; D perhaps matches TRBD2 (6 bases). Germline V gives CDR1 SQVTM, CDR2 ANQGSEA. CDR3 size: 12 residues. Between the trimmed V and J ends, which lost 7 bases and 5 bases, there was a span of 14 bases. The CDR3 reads CSALTSGETQYF. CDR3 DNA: TGCAGCGCCTTGACTAGTGGGGAGACCCAGTACTTC.

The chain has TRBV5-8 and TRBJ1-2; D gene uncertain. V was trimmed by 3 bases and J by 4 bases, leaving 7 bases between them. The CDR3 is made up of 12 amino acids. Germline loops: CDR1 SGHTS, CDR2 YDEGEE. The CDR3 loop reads CASSSVGYGYTF. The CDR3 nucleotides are TGTGCCAGCAGCTCGGTCGGCTATGGCTACACCTTC. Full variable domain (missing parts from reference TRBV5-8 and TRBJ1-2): EAGVTQSPTHLIKTRGQQATLRCSPISGHTSVYWYQQALGLGLQFLLWYDEGEERNRGNFPPRFSGRQFPNYSSELNVNALELEDSALYLCASSSVGYGYTFGSGTRLTVV.

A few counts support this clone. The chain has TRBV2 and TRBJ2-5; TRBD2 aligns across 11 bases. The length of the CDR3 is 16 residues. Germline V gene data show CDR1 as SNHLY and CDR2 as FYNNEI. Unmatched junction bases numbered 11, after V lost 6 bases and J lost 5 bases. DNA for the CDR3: TGTGCCAGCAGGAATCTGCTAGCGGGGGGTCGTGAGACCCAGTACTTC. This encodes CASRNLLAGGRETQYF.

In DNA, the CDR3 is TGTGCCATCAGTGCCCCCGGGACAGAACAAGAGACCCAGTACTTC. This gives the protein CAISAPGTEQETQYF. The V call is TRBV10-3, the J call TRBJ2-5, with TRBD1 matching 7 bases. Germline loops: CDR1 ENHRY, CDR2 SYGVKD. This CDR3 is 15 amino acids long. Trimming took 4 bases from V and 2 from J; bases not matched to a gene: 7.

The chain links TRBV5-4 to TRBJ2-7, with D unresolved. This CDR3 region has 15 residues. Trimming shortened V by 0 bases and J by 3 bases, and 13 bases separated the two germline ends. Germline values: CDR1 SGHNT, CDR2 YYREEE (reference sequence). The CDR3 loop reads CASSLAPNSGYEQYF. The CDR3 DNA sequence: TGTGCCAGCAGCTTGGCTCCCAACTCGGGCTACGAGCAGTACTTC.

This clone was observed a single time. The CDR3 coding sequence is TGCGCCAGCAGCCAAGTTAGCGGGGGGATTACAGCTGAGCAGTTCTTC. Translation: CASSQVSGGITAEQFF. This rearrangement joins TRBV4-1 to TRBJ2-1; 10 bases are shared with TRBD2. CDR1 is MGHRA and CDR2 is YSYEKL in the germline V gene. The CDR3 sequence is 16 residues long. Unmatched junction bases numbered 9, after V lost 1 base and J lost 9 bases.

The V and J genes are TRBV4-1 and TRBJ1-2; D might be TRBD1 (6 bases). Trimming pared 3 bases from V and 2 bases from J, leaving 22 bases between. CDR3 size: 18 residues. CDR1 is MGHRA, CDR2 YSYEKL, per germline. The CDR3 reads CASSHGLGAQESNYGYTF. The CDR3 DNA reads TGCGCCAGCAGCCACGGTCTGGGGGCGCAGGAATCCAACTATGGCTACACCTTC.

CDR3 region: CASSLRPRTSGVTDTQYF. The CDR3 region has the DNA TGTGCCAGCAGCCTCCGCCCAAGGACTAGCGGGGTCACAGATACGCAGTATTTT. The chain recombines TRBV7-2 with TRBJ2-3, with 12 bases aligning to TRBD2. Germline-derived CDR1 and CDR2 are SGHTA and FQGNSA. The ends lost 5 bases at V and 2 bases at J; junction bases unmatched: 11. The CDR3 consists of 18 residues.

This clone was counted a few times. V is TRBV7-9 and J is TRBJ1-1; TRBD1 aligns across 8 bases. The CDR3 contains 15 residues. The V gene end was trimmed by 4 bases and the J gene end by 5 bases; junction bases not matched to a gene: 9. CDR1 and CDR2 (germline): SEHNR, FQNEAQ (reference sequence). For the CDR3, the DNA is TGTGCCAGCAGCTCACCGAACAGGGGGAATACTGAAGCTTTCTTT. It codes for CASSSPNRGNTEAFF. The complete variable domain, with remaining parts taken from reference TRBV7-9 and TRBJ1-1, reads DTGVSQNPRHKITKRGQNVTFRCDPISEHNRLYWYRQTLGQGPEFLTYFQNEAQLEKSRLLSDRFSAERPKGSFSTLEIQRTEQGDSAMYLCASSSPNRGNTEAFFGQGTRLTVV.

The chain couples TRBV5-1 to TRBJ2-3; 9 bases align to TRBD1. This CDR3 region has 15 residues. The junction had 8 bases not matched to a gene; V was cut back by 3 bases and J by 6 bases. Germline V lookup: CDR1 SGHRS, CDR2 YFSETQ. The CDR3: CASSSQGALSDTQYF. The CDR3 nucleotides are TGCGCCAGCAGCTCACAGGGGGCGCTGAGTGATACGCAGTATTTT. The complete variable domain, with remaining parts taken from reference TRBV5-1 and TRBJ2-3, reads KAGVTQTPRYLIKTRGQQVTLSCSPISGHRSVSWYQQTPGQGLQFLFEYFSETQRNKGNFPGRFSGRQFSNSRSEMNVSTLELGDSALYLCASSSQGALSDTQYFGPGTRLTVL.

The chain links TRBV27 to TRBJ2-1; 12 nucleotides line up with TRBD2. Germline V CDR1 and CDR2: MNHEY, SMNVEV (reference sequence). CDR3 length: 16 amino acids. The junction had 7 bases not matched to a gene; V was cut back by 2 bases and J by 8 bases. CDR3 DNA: TGTGCCAGCAGTTTAGCCCGACTAGCGGGAGTGGATGAGCAGTTCTTC. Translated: CASSLARLAGVDEQFF.

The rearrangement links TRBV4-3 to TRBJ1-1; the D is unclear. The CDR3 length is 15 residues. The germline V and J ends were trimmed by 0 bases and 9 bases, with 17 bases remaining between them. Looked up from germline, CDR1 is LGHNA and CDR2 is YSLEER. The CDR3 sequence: CASSQERLGSQKAFF. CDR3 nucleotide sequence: TGCGCCAGCAGCCAAGAACGGTTGGGGAGTCAGAAAGCTTTCTTT.

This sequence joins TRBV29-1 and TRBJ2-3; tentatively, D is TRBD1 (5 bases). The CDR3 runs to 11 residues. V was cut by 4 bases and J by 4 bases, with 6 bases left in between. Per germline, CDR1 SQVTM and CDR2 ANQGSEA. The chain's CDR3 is CSVGGADTQYF. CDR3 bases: TGCAGCGTTGGGGGCGCAGATACGCAGTATTTT.